A selection of T cell receptor beta chains follows, all from one sample in a study of cytomegalovirus exposure and HLA in healthy donors. The data were produced by immunoSEQ multiplex PCR, yet TCRdb's version contains in-frame clones alone and is incomplete. The data hold about 73,000 clones, with about 95% observed a single time. The sequenced sample was PBMCs. The receptors derive from a woman aged 18-29 years in good health and CMV-seronegative. The CDR3 runs from the conserved cysteine through the conserved F or W. The D gene is left open where the match is weak. Where a row states a size, it is once, few, many or the class of an expanded clone; other rows omit it.

TRBJ2-2,TRBD2,NA,17,TRBV10-2,CASSPGGLAGVNGELFF,TGCGCCAGCAGTCCGGGGGGACTAGCGGGAGTGAACGGGGAGCTGTTTTTT
TRBJ2-7,TRBD1,NA,13,TRBV5-6,CASSQGTGDEQYF,TGTGCCAGCAGCCAAGGGACAGGGGACGAGCAGTACTTC
TRBJ2-7,TRBD1,NA,13,TRBV13,CASSFQGAYEQYF,TGTGCCAGCAGCTTTCAGGGGGCCTACGAGCAGTACTTC
TRBJ2-7,NA,NA,15,TRBV2,CASSEALGSLGEQYF,TGTGCCAGCAGTGAAGCGCTCGGGAGTTTGGGAGAGCAGTACTTC
TRBJ2-3,TRBD2,NA,16,TRBV9,CASSPSGGESTDTQYF,TGTGCCAGCAGCCCTAGCGGGGGGGAATCCACAGATACGCAGTATTTT
TRBJ2-7,TRBD1,few,16,TRBV7-2,CASSSQKTGGRWEQYF,TGTGCCAGCAGCTCCCAAAAAACAGGGGGCAGGTGGGAGCAGTACTTC
TRBJ2-5,TRBD2,NA,15,TRBV5-4,CASSLVGGVGETQYF,TGTGCCAGCAGCTTGGTGGGAGGGGTGGGAGAGACCCAGTACTTC
TRBJ2-3,TRBD2,NA,19,TRBV13,CASSSGGVAGGRSTDTQYF,TGTGCCAGCAGCTCCGGGGGGGTAGCGGGGGGCCGGAGCACAGATACGCAGTATTTT
TRBJ1-2,NA,once,16,TRBV9,CASSLRGDRSDYGYTF,TGTGCCAGCAGCCTAAGGGGTGACAGGTCTGACTATGGCTACACCTTC
TRBJ2-7,TRBD2,NA,15,TRBV2,CASTTQREGPGEQYF,TGTGCCAGCACCACCCAGCGGGAGGGCCCTGGGGAGCAGTACTTC
TRBJ2-1,TRBD2,NA,16,TRBV19,CASSFSRLAGANEQFF,TGTGCCAGTAGTTTTTCTCGGCTAGCGGGAGCCAATGAGCAGTTCTTC
TRBJ2-1,TRBD2,NA,15,TRBV6-1,CASSLLAGGYNEQFF,TGTGCCAGCAGTTTACTAGCGGGGGGTTACAATGAGCAGTTCTTC
TRBJ2-7,NA,few,11,TRBV28,CASSSRGRQYF,TGTGCCAGCAGTTCCCGGGGGAGGCAGTACTTC
TRBJ2-5,TRBD2,NA,17,TRBV13,CASSLVGLAGDQETQYF,TGTGCCAGCAGCTTAGTAGGACTAGCGGGGGACCAAGAGACCCAGTACTTC
TRBJ2-2,NA,NA,15,TRBV9,CASSPPTGNTGELFF,TGTGCCAGCAGCCCGCCGACAGGGAACACCGGGGAGCTGTTTTTT
TRBJ1-4,NA,NA,13,TRBV19,CASSMTGGEKLFF,TGTGCCAGTAGTATGACGGGAGGTGAAAAACTGTTTTTT
TRBJ1-4,TRBD1,NA,14,TRBV7-7,CASSSGQLGEKLFF,TGTGCCAGCAGCTCGGGACAGCTAGGTGAAAAACTGTTTTTT
TRBJ2-1,NA,NA,16,TRBV18,CASSPLGQSSYNEQFF,TGTGCCAGCTCGCCCCTAGGACAGAGCTCCTACAATGAGCAGTTCTTC
TRBJ2-7,TRBD2,NA,15,TRBV6-1,CASSVGGGSSYEQYF,TGTGCCAGCAGTGTTGGGGGGGGGAGCTCCTACGAGCAGTACTTC
TRBJ1-1,NA,NA,14,TRBV6-5,CASSYDGVLTEAFF,TGTGCCAGCAGTTACGACGGGGTACTAACTGAAGCTTTCTTT
TRBJ2-6,NA,NA,14,TRBV6-5,CATCGGAGANVLTF,TGTGCCACCTGCGGAGGGGCTGGGGCCAACGTCCTGACTTTC
TRBJ1-1,NA,few,12,TRBV7-8,CASSLHTGEAFF,TGTGCCAGCAGCTTACACACAGGGGAAGCTTTCTTT
TRBJ2-3,NA,NA,13,TRBV5-1,CASSTRAEGTQYF,TGCGCCAGCAGCACTAGGGCGGAGGGTACGCAGTATTTT
TRBJ2-1,NA,NA,15,TRBV5-1,CASSLEGQMYNEQFF,TGCGCCAGCAGCTTGGAAGGACAGATGTACAATGAGCAGTTCTTC
TRBJ1-3,NA,NA,16,TRBV15,CATSRDGRGSGNTIYF,TGTGCCACCAGCAGAGATGGCAGGGGTTCCGGAAACACCATATATTTT
TRBJ2-7,TRBD2,NA,14,TRBV30,CAWNLASGIHEQYF,TGTGCCTGGAACCTTGCTAGCGGGATCCACGAGCAGTACTTC
TRBJ2-1,TRBD2,NA,15,TRBV10-3,CAISEAKTSRNEQFF,TGTGCCATCAGTGAGGCTAAGACTAGCCGCAATGAGCAGTTCTTC
TRBJ2-1,NA,NA,16,TRBV6-1,CASSEWGTYEYNEQFF,TGTGCCAGCAGTGAATGGGGGACATATGAATACAATGAGCAGTTCTTC
TRBJ2-1,TRBD2,NA,16,TRBV11-2,CASSLVRFGGDNEQFF,TGTGCCAGCAGCTTAGTTAGATTCGGGGGGGACAATGAGCAGTTCTTC
TRBJ1-5,TRBD1,NA,16,TRBV6-6,CASSYLGQEEGQPQHF,TGTGCCAGCAGTTACTTGGGACAGGAGGAAGGACAGCCCCAGCATTTT
TRBJ1-2,NA,NA,15,TRBV6-1,CASSDRTNTLYGYTF,TGTGCCAGCAGTGACCGGACAAACACCCTCTATGGCTACACCTTC
TRBJ2-3,NA,NA,14,TRBV7-3,CASSSVGATDTQYF,TGTGCCAGCAGCTCGGTGGGGGCCACAGATACGCAGTATTTT
TRBJ2-1,TRBD2,NA,15,TRBV5-1,CASSLGLAGSNEQFF,TGCGCCAGCAGCTTAGGACTAGCGGGGAGCAATGAGCAGTTCTTC
TRBJ2-3,NA,NA,13,TRBV19,CATGKQEGDTQYF,TGTGCCACTGGGAAGCAGGAGGGGGATACGCAGTATTTT
TRBJ2-2,NA,NA,15,TRBV6-6,CASSYPQGNTGELFF,TGTGCCAGCAGTTACCCACAGGGGAACACCGGGGAGCTGTTTTTT
TRBJ2-7,TRBD2,NA,15,TRBV7-9,CASSALAGGPDEQYF,TGTGCCAGCAGCGCCCTAGCGGGAGGGCCCGACGAGCAGTACTTC
TRBJ2-1,TRBD2,few,15,TRBV15,CATSSGAGDYNEQFF,TGTGCCACCAGCAGCGGGGCGGGGGACTACAATGAGCAGTTCTTC
TRBJ2-5,TRBD2,NA,14,TRBV6-5,CASSSLAGQETQYF,TGTGCCAGCAGTTCGTTAGCGGGACAAGAGACCCAGTACTTC
TRBJ1-2,TRBD1,NA,15,TRBV28,CASSSGDRPGYGYTF,TGTGCCAGCAGTTCAGGGGACAGGCCAGGGTATGGCTACACCTTC
TRBJ2-2,TRBD1,NA,15,TRBV28,CASSETGGDTGELFF,TGTGCCAGCAGTGAGACAGGGGGGGACACCGGGGAGCTGTTTTTT
TRBJ2-5,NA,NA,17,TRBV29-1,CSVKYRVLAGKGETQYF,TGCAGCGTCAAGTACCGGGTCTTGGCAGGAAAGGGGGAGACCCAGTACTTC
TRBJ2-3,NA,NA,18,TRBV9,CASSDPGLGGESTDTQYF,TGTGCCAGCAGCGACCCCGGGCTCGGCGGGGAAAGCACAGATACGCAGTATTTT
TRBJ2-2,TRBD2,NA,16,TRBV5-6,CASSLLAGGRNGELFF,TGTGCCAGCAGCTTGCTAGCGGGGGGGCGAAACGGGGAGCTGTTTTTT
TRBJ2-3,TRBD1,NA,18,TRBV15,CATSRLSPGQGPADTQYF,TGTGCCACCAGCAGACTAAGCCCGGGACAGGGTCCCGCAGATACGCAGTATTTT
TRBJ2-3,NA,NA,17,TRBV4-1,CASSQEGLGGSTDTQYF,TGCGCCAGCAGCCAAGAGGGGCTAGGCGGTTCTACAGATACGCAGTATTTT
TRBJ2-3,TRBD1,NA,15,TRBV2,CASSAGTGSTDTQYF,TGTGCCAGCAGTGCGGGGACAGGGAGCACAGATACGCAGTATTTT
TRBJ2-5,TRBD1,NA,15,TRBV10-2,CASSGRTGGSETQYF,TGCGCCAGCAGTGGTAGGACAGGGGGATCAGAGACCCAGTACTTC
TRBJ2-1,TRBD2,NA,13,TRBV5-4,CASSSTSGRKQFF,TGTGCCAGCAGCTCGACTAGCGGGAGGAAGCAGTTCTTC
TRBJ2-7,NA,NA,14,TRBV10-3,CAISDQTVSYEQYF,TGTGCCATCAGTGACCAGACAGTCTCCTACGAGCAGTACTTC
TRBJ2-1,NA,NA,17,TRBV6-1,CASSEAGSVPPRGEQFF,TGTGCCAGCAGTGAAGCAGGTAGCGTCCCGCCTCGAGGTGAGCAGTTCTTC
TRBJ2-2,NA,NA,17,TRBV11-3,CASSLGGGGLNTGELFF,TGTGCCAGCAGCTTAGGGGGCGGGGGCCTAAACACCGGGGAGCTGTTTTTT